The T cell receptor (beta chain) described here comes from a study of vaccination and CD4 T cells after COVID-19. The treatment was: approximately 10-day PBMC culture with coronavirus spike peptide pools or control peptides (ViraFEST assay). Cultures of PBMCs, 1.5 million to 2 million per well, were set up with roughly 11 IU/ml IL-2 and 10 ug/ml peptide pools. In its sample, this clonotype was seen a few times. Its matching antigen is unknown. The Oncomine TCR Beta short-read assay was applied to DNA of cultured CD4+ T cells. TCRdb ran MiXCR on the PCR reads and lists one entry per CDR3 protein. Of about 15,000 distinct CDR3 sequences in the sample, 40% to 60% were seen once. The sequence derives from a human donor who had recovered from COVID-19. The sample comprised CD4+ T cells from blood, cultured in vitro.

The CDR3 here is CASSPRGRGGWNTGELFF. The CDR3 DNA sequence: TGTGCCAGCAGCCCGAGGGGCAGGGGAGGGTGGAACACCGGGGAGCTGTTTTTT. This chain joins TRBV11-3 and TRBJ2-2; weak D call: TRBD2 (7 bases). Germline assignment: CDR1 SGHNT and CDR2 YENEEA. The length of the CDR3 is 18 residues. Trimming took 5 bases from V and 1 from J, leaving 20 bases between them.